This entry describes one T cell receptor (beta chain). The antigen is undetermined. Synthesis of cDNA used 5'RACE (with 10-nucleotide random UMIs). TCRdb fed the 5' RACE reads into MiXCR, producing one record per CDR3 protein. The table includes 70,000 to 90,000 distinct CDR3 sequences, around 4.6% detected once. Per the germline V gene, CDR1 is MNHEY and CDR2 is SMNVEV (reference sequence). This CDR3 spans 15 amino acids. The junction had 11 bases not matched to a gene; V was cut back by 6 bases and J by 8 bases. This sample is drawn from a study of neurological immune-mediated disorders. Findings and limits, study-wide: The greatest degree of TCR clonal expansion was observed in HTLV-1-associated myelopathy, with the lowest in multiple sclerosis, below that of healthy controls.

The sequence derives from a woman in her 30s with multiple sclerosis. The sequencing input was PBMCs. The chain couples TRBV27 to TRBJ2-4, with 9 bases identical to TRBD1. The CDR3 protein is CASSLGTGRVDIQYF. As DNA, the CDR3 is TGTGCCAGCAGCTTAGGGACAGGGCGAGTGGACATTCAGTACTTC.